This is a list of T cell receptor beta chains from one sample in a study of blood T cell repertoires in COVID-19. Data came from immunoSEQ multiplex PCR; TCRdb stores just in-frame clones and leaves some out. The sample yields 180,000 or so clones, 65% to 85% seen once. The sample comprised PBMCs or T cells enriched from blood (not recorded which). The receptors derive from a man between 35 and 55 years old who had recovered from COVID-19. CDR3s include the opening cysteine and the closing phenylalanine or tryptophan. D genes are given only for firm matches. Only some rows state a clone size, as once, few, many or a class for expanded clones.

TGTGCTAGTGGTTTAGGTGGGGGGAACTACAATGAGCAGTTCTTC	CASGLGGGNYNEQFF	-	once	TRBV12-5	TRBJ2-1
TGTGCCATCAGAAAGACAGGAGCTAACTATGGCTACACCTTC	CAIRKTGANYGYTF	-	-	TRBV10-3	TRBJ1-2
TGCGCCAGCAGCGGACAGAAGAACACTGAAGCTTTCTTT	CASSGQKNTEAFF	-	-	TRBV10-1	TRBJ1-1
TGTGCCAGCCGCTCGGACAGTAGAACGTCCGGCTACACCTTC	CASRSDSRTSGYTF	-	-	TRBV2	TRBJ1-2
TGTGCCACCAGTGATTTATCTGGCGGGGGTTCAGGCTACACCTTC	CATSDLSGGGSGYTF	-	few	TRBV24-1	TRBJ1-2
TGTGCCAGCAGCGTAGGACAGGGGCTGTATAGTGAGAACACTGAAGCTTTCTTT	CASSVGQGLYSENTEAFF	TRBD1	once	TRBV9	TRBJ1-1
TGTGCCAGCAGCGCCATGACAGGGGCGTGGGGCTACACCTTC	CASSAMTGAWGYTF	TRBD1	-	TRBV7-9	TRBJ1-2
TGTGCCAGCAGCCAATCGACAGGGGGCGATGGAACTGAAGCTTTCTTT	CASSQSTGGDGTEAFF	TRBD1	-	TRBV4-2	TRBJ1-1
TGTGCCAGCAGTGAAATGGGGCTCCAGGTCACTGAAGCTTTCTTT	CASSEMGLQVTEAFF	-	-	TRBV6-1	TRBJ1-1
TGTGCCAGCAAATCAGCCTACGAGCAGTACTTC	CASKSAYEQYF	-	-	TRBV2	TRBJ2-7
TGTGCCACCAGTGACTATAGGGACAGCGGATCCTATGGCTACACCTTC	CATSDYRDSGSYGYTF	TRBD1	-	TRBV24-1	TRBJ1-2
TGTGCCAGCAGCTTAAGTCCCCAGGGCACCACTGAAGCTTTCTTT	CASSLSPQGTTEAFF	-	-	TRBV11-2	TRBJ1-1
TGTGCCAGCAGTACGGTGGAAGGGGTTGGTCCCTACAATGAGCAGTTCTTC	CASSTVEGVGPYNEQFF	-	once	TRBV28	TRBJ2-1
TGTGCCAGTAGTGAGAGCGGCGTACAGCCCCAGCATTTT	CASSESGVQPQHF	-	-	TRBV19	TRBJ1-5
TGCGCCAGCAGCTTGGCGGTTGGGGGGATGAACTATGGCTACACCTTC	CASSLAVGGMNYGYTF	-	-	TRBV5-1	TRBJ1-2
TGTGCCAGCAGTTCGGTAGGACAGGGGAAAGAGACCCAGTACTTC	CASSSVGQGKETQYF	TRBD1	-	TRBV28	TRBJ2-5
TGTGCCAGCAGTTTAGGACATTCCTACGAGCAGTACTTC	CASSLGHSYEQYF	-	-	TRBV28	TRBJ2-7
TGTGCCAGCAGCCGGGACAGAAACTATGGCTACACCTTC	CASSRDRNYGYTF	TRBD1	-	TRBV7-8	TRBJ1-2
TGTGCCAGCAGCCAAACAAAAGGGACAGCTAACACTGAAGCTTTCTTT	CASSQTKGTANTEAFF	TRBD1	-	TRBV3-1/TRBV3-2	TRBJ1-1
TGTGCCAGCTCACTTAAGAGTCCAGGGGGCTCTGAAGCTTTCTTT	CASSLKSPGGSEAFF	TRBD1	many	TRBV18	TRBJ1-1
TGTGCCAGCAGCTTGGTGATGGAGCCGAACTATGGCTACACCTTC	CASSLVMEPNYGYTF	-	-	TRBV11-2	TRBJ1-2
TGTGCCAGCAGCTTAGGGACAGGGTACGACACTGAAGCTTTCTTT	CASSLGTGYDTEAFF	TRBD1	few	TRBV7-8	TRBJ1-1
TGTGCCAGCAGTCTTGACAGGGGTGGAGGGTTAAGGGGCAATGAGCAGTTCTTC	CASSLDRGGGLRGNEQFF	TRBD1	-	TRBV6-6	TRBJ2-1
TGTGCCAGCAGTCAACAGGGGGGTTATGGAAACACCATATATTTT	CASSQQGGYGNTIYF	TRBD1	-	TRBV7-7	TRBJ1-3
TGTGCCAGCAGCCTGTTTTGGCAGGGGGGAGACTACACCTTC	CASSLFWQGGDYTF	TRBD1	-	TRBV7-2	TRBJ1-2
TGCGCCAGCAGCCAAGATTTGGGAGATCAGCCCCAGCATTTT	CASSQDLGDQPQHF	-	-	TRBV4-1	TRBJ1-5
TGTGCCAGCAGCTCAGGTCAGGCAGTGAACACTGAAGCTTTCTTT	CASSSGQAVNTEAFF	-	-	TRBV7-9	TRBJ1-1
TGTGCCAGCAGTCTCCTCCTTGGACAGGGCCACGAGCAGTACTTC	CASSLLLGQGHEQYF	TRBD1	once	TRBV6-6	TRBJ2-7
TGTGCCTGGAGTGCTGTACGGGGGGCTGAGACCCAGTACTTC	CAWSAVRGAETQYF	-	-	TRBV30	TRBJ2-5
TGTGCCAGCAGCTTAGAGAGGGGGCTTAATAATTCACCCCTCCACTTT	CASSLERGLNNSPLHF	TRBD1	-	TRBV7-2	TRBJ1-6
TGCGCCACCCTGACCGACAGCTATGGCTACACCTTC	CATLTDSYGYTF	-	-	TRBV10-2	TRBJ1-2
TGTGCCACCAGCAGGGACAGAGTGAACACTGAAGCTTTCTTT	CATSRDRVNTEAFF	-	-	TRBV15	TRBJ1-1
TGTGCCAGTAGGACAGCCTTGAACACTGAAGCTTTCTTT	CASRTALNTEAFF	-	once	TRBV10-3	TRBJ1-1
TGTGCCAGCAGCTGGAAGGGACTACCCGAGCAGTACTTC	CASSWKGLPEQYF	TRBD2	few	TRBV13	TRBJ2-7